This record concerns one T cell receptor beta chain sequence. Its antigen is not yet known. There are no base qualities to consult, and no much larger clone falls within one base. This specimen belongs to a study of cytomegalovirus exposure and HLA in healthy donors (TCRdb year 2017). As for the study more broadly: An earlier analysis of approximately 640 of the donors reported approximately 270 Gb of sequence data and roughly 100 million unique TCR beta sequences from around 200 million T cells. Roughly 300 gigabases of sequencing data and some 85 million unique TCR sequences were included in an early release covering under 650 HLA-typed donors. Of the roughly 400 genotyped donors, 65% to 90% fell in the genetic ancestry cluster associated with self-reported Caucasian donors. The study aimed to test whether cataloging public T cell receptors could reveal signatures of past pathogen exposure. The study profiled the T cell repertoires of 500 to 800 subjects by immunosequencing and related them to cytomegalovirus serostatus. In addition to the first cohort of 650 to 750 subjects, a separate validation cohort of 130 or so different subjects was used. To predict cytomegalovirus infection status, the study combined high-throughput TCR immunosequencing, statistical association of individual TCRs with disease status, and machine learning. In a later analysis, previously published TCR beta repertoires from some 640 donors were re-analyzed and high-resolution HLA genotyping was added so that TCR occurrence patterns could be studied. The later analysis used no new phenotypic data to find candidate immune exposures, relying instead on TCR beta sequences and their occurrence across donors. An earlier analysis of 587 of the donors used high-throughput TCR beta sequencing to judge whether each TCR beta V gene segment behaved as functional or pseudogenic. Alongside the repertoire data, information on donor age, sex, ethnicity and CMV serostatus was compiled. A later genetic analysis took genome-wide SNP genotypes for 398 of the 666 donors and used that subset as a discovery cohort. Every repertoire in the discovery cohort had been generated on one and the same sequencing platform. HLA typing included class I and class II loci at four-digit resolution. The number of typed donors differed by locus: roughly 620-640 for A, B, C, DRB1 and DQB1; some 500 for DQA1; 606 for DPA1; and 400 to 480 for DPB1. Because of strong linkage in the cohort, roughly five DR-DQ haplotypes were treated as single units for association and clustering. On average, around 200,000 unique TCR beta nucleotide sequences were sequenced per donor among fewer than 500 genotyped donors of the cohort, with 15% to 20% of those sequences being non-productive. The study at large found these results: A later analysis found that HLA-associated TCR beta chains were more clonally expanded and had lower generation probabilities than equally common non-associated chains. Three of the identified cytomegalovirus-associated TCR beta chains were confirmed in vitro to be specific for cytomegalovirus antigens. When HLA alleles, especially DR and DQ, strongly co-occurred, attributing TCR associations to individual alleles was difficult. CMV serostatus was the only immune exposure information available for the cohort. Some IMGT-functional V segments, including TRBV6-2 and TRBV6-3, could not be told apart with the 87-base-pair reads, so those segments were excluded. Approximately 18 rarely observed V segments, including chromosome 9 orphons, were excluded from the earlier analysis of about 600 of the donors because counts were too low. A later genetic analysis associated a missense DCLRE1C variant with V-gene and J-gene trimming of TCR beta chains, and an independent cohort replicated the association. Because HLA typing was unavailable for some donors at each locus, only the typed subset was used in association tests. In a later analysis, around 15,000 TCR beta sequences were associated with specific HLA alleles at a false discovery rate of 0.05. The study listed 150 to 200 TCR beta chains as associated with cytomegalovirus. A later analysis reported that several top co-occurrence clusters appeared linked to parvovirus B19, influenza, CMV and Epstein-Barr virus. A later genetic analysis reported fewer N-insertions in productive TCRs among donors in an Asian-associated ancestry cluster than the roughly 620-donor mean. A later analysis found that most CMV-associated TCR beta chains appeared HLA-restricted, with HLA associations seemingly driven largely by CMV exposure. In an earlier analysis of 587 of the donors, most TCR beta V segments were observed in productive rearrangements about 87% or about 30% of the time, broadly matching IMGT annotations. Roughly uniform sequencing depth across donors was assumed in presence/absence analyses, although this assumption may not hold. Linkage disequilibrium might explain the correlated functional status among segregating V segments, but an unknown experimental factor could not be ruled out. This cohort had only TCR beta chains sequenced, and the lack of alpha or paired-chain data limited which features could be detected. In a later analysis, the rate of TCR association differed among HLA loci, with DRB1 alleles having the most associated TCRs and HLA-C alleles having the fewest. Across donors, most TCR sequences were observed very rarely, whereas some public TCRs were present in many individuals. The sequencing pipeline was judged likely to have produced a cluster of highly shared sequence variants as a technical artifact. In both the original and validation cohorts, the classifier was reported to diagnose cytomegalovirus status with high specificity and sensitivity. The authors suggested that the approach could potentially be generalized to other disease states and immunological phenotypes. A further reported finding was that TCR beta sequences accurately predicted the HLA-A and HLA-B alleles for most subjects in the first cohort.

The cohort consisted of 666 healthy bone marrow donors. All cohort members were sampled while nominally healthy, although unrecorded immune exposures were likely present. The donor tested CMV seropositive and was one of the 289 seropositive cohort members. A peripheral blood sample was collected from each donor, and TCR beta sequencing was performed on peripheral blood mononuclear cells. The Qiagen DNeasy Blood Extraction Kit was used to extract genomic DNA from the blood cell samples. The cysteine opens and the phenylalanine closes a CDR3 of 14 amino acids. Just CDR3 DNA is preserved here, 42 bases in frame from base 1. Receptors were amplified or captured by the immunoSEQ multiplex PCR assay. The multiplex PCR relied on a mix of 60 forward primers for TCR Vbeta segments and 13 reverse primers for TCR Jbeta segments. Amplification of the CDR3 region of rearranged TCR beta genes was performed with a multiplex PCR assay on genomic DNA. On the Illumina HiSeq System, the amplified TCR beta libraries were sequenced as 87-base-pair reads. Under the source paper's analysis protocol: In a later analysis, 80 million or so unique TCR beta chains were counted across the approximately 640 repertoires, and approximately 11 million of these chains were shared by at least two donors. Raw reads were error-corrected and collapsed into unique sequences with a nearest-neighbor algorithm that merged closely related sequences to remove PCR and sequencing errors. To assign V, D and J gene segments, CDR3 sequences were aligned to IMGT reference sequences. Each retained sequence needed at least a six-nucleotide match to both a V gene segment and a J gene segment. A rearrangement counted as productive if the CDR3 had no stop codons and remained in frame with V and J, and every other rearrangement counted as non-productive. Following IMGT convention, CDR3 was defined as the stretch from the second conserved V-encoded cysteine up to the conserved J-encoded phenylalanine. In an earlier analysis of around 640 of the donors, sequences lacking an unambiguous match to a single V gene segment were excluded. An earlier analysis of several hundred of the donors called V segments functional above 56.7% productive rearrangements and segregating when the between-donor standard deviation exceeded 5%. A statistical classification framework was developed to diagnose cytomegalovirus status using the catalog of TCR beta chain sequences. V and J gene assignment, in a later analysis, came from comparing TCR nucleotide sequences with IMGT/GENE-DB human TR gene sequences. Using the TCRdist pipeline, a later analysis assigned CDR3 sequences along with most-parsimonious VDJ recombination scenarios. In a later analysis, each TCR beta chain was defined by its CDR3 amino acid sequence together with its V-gene family, and reads lacking a unique V-gene family were excluded. In a later analysis, approximately 640 highly shared, low-generation-probability nucleotide sequences were removed to address suspected cross-contamination and a sequencing artifact. In a later analysis, a clonal expansion index was calculated for each public chain from normalized within-repertoire ranks of inferred template counts. In a later analysis, generation probabilities were computed using a VDJ recombination model fitted to out-of-frame rearrangements, and the results were checked against IGoR. In a later analysis, hypergeometric tests were used to score TCR-TCR, TCR-HLA and TCR-CMV co-occurrence, with a repertoire-size bias correction applied to TCR pairs. False discovery rates were estimated in a later analysis by permuting HLA or CMV assignments 20 times. A later analysis grouped co-occurring TCRs with DBSCAN, adding TCRdist sequence similarity when clustering within HLA-allele-positive subsets. For co-occurrence clustering, repertoires with fewer than 30,000 or more than 120,000 public chains were excluded, along with a handful of repertoires with anomalous nucleotide sharing. TCRdb retrieved this table from immuneACCESS and kept in-frame rearrangements only. Not all clones are present; in checked studies, unresolved V genes account for under half, and no reason is known for the remainder. D and trimming were read from the DNA, whereas the V and J calls and clone size are those reported in that table. In all, the sample holds fewer than 85,000 clones, and 70% to 85% of those were seen once. The top ten constitute about 9.1% of the sample.

The sample taken for sequencing was PBMCs. The rearrangement joined TRBV12-1 to TRBJ1-2; TRBD1 is the table's D call, not checked against the DNA. TRBV12-1 is a documented pseudogene. The source of this sequence is a middle-aged man in good health and CMV-seropositive. CDR3 protein: CASSFEGGHYGYTF. The bases are TGTGCCAGCAGCTTTGAAGGGGGACACTATGGCTACACCTTC.